Following are 5 T cell receptor beta chains from one sample sequenced in a study of shared clonotypes between healthy human individuals. This table comes from immunoSEQ multiplex PCR, and its TCRdb copy is limited to in-frame clones, with some not included. Among roughly 500,000 clones listed, 79% were seen once. The sequencing input was PBMCs. Receptors were obtained from a woman aged 40-49 years in good health. Some clones in this sample may be carry-over from other donors' samples.

The chain combines TRBV5-1 with TRBJ2-3, with 10 bases matching TRBD2. Unmatched junction bases numbered 6, after V lost 2 bases and J lost 3 bases. The length of the CDR3 is 16 residues. The V gene's germline CDR1 is SGHRS and CDR2 YFSETQ. CDR3 nucleotide sequence: TGCGCCAGCAGCTTTTCCCTAGCGGGGGTAACAGATACGCAGTATTTT. This codes for CASSFSLAGVTDTQYF. The full variable domain, rest sourced from reference TRBV5-1 and TRBJ2-3, is KAGVTQTPRYLIKTRGQQVTLSCSPISGHRSVSWYQQTPGQGLQFLFEYFSETQRNKGNFPGRFSGRQFSNSRSEMNVSTLELGDSALYLCASSFSLAGVTDTQYFGPGTRLTVL.

The chain combines TRBV18 with TRBJ2-5; TRBD2 is a possible D gene (6 bases). Trimming left V 6 bases short and J 3 bases short, with 8 bases between. The germline gives CDR1 KGHSH, CDR2 LQKENI. The CDR3 is 12 amino acids. CDR3 region: CASSRDKETQYF. The CDR3 DNA follows: TGTGCCAGCTCGCGGGATAAAGAGACCCAGTACTTC.

The chain is built from TRBV5-1 and TRBJ2-2; 9 bases line up with TRBD1. Per germline, CDR1 SGHRS and CDR2 YFSETQ. CDR3 length equals 17 residues. Germline trimming cut 4 bases from V and 1 base from J; bases unmatched to any gene: 8. CDR3 protein: CASSPGQGGVNTGELFF. Written as DNA, the CDR3 is TGCGCCAGCAGCCCGGGACAGGGAGGGGTGAACACCGGGGAGCTGTTTTTT.

The genes are TRBV11-2 and TRBJ2-7; weak D call: TRBD1 (6 bases). V lost 2 bases and J 5 bases, leaving 13 bases between the germline ends. The CDR3 runs to 14 residues. Germline CDR1 and CDR2: SGHAT and FQNNGV. CDR3 coding DNA: TGTGCCAGCAGCTTAATTACAGGGCGTAACGAGCAGTACTTC. Its protein is CASSLITGRNEQYF. Full variable domain (outside the CDR3, taken from reference TRBV11-2 and TRBJ2-7): EAGVAQSPRYKIIEKRQSVAFWCNPISGHATLYWYQQILGQGPKLLIQFQNNGVVDDSQLPKDRFSAERLKGVDSTLKIQPAKLEDSAVYLCASSLITGRNEQYFGPGTRLTVT.

This clone was picked up a small number of times. The CDR3 DNA reads TGTGCCAGAAGCTTCCGGGATGGGAATCAGCCCCAGCATTTT. Amino acids: CARSFRDGNQPQHF. The chain links TRBV5-3 to TRBJ1-5; D is unresolved. TRBV5-3 is an ORF, and what it does is uncertain. Between the trimmed V and J ends, which lost 2 bases and 4 bases, there was a span of 10 bases. The CDR3 spans 14 residues.